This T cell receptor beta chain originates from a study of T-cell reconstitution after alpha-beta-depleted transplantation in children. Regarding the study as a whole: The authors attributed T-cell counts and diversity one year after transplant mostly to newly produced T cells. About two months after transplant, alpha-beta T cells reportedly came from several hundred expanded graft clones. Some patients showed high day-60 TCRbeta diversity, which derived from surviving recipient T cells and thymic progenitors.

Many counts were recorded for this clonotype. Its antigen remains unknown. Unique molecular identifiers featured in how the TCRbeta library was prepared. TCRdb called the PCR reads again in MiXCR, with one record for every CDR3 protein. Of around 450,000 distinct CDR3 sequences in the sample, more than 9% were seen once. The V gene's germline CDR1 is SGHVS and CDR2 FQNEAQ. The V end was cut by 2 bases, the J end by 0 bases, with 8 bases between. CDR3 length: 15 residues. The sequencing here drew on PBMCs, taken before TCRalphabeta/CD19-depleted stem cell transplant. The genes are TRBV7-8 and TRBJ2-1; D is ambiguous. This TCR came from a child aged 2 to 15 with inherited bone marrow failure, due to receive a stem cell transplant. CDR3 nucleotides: TGTGCCAGCAGCTTATTCAGGAGCTCCTACAATGAGCAGTTCTTC. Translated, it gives CASSLFRSSYNEQFF.